This paragraph reports one TCR beta chain. Its antigen remains unidentified. The CDR3 extends 3 residues past the end of the read, so its final part is completed from the germline J gene. MY09/MY11 PCR detected cervical HPV DNA; dot-blot assigned genotypes. The CDR3 is 14 amino acids. Germline-derived CDR1 and CDR2 are LNHDA and SQIVND (reference sequence). This sample was included in a study of T cells in women clearing cervical HPV infection. Study-wide background: Control women cleared a single incident HPV16 infection within 12 months. General observations from the study: Repertoire richness, not evenness, was significantly elevated in CIN3+ cases versus controls. Timing of associations relative to infection is unclear; T-cell subsets were not isolated.

Profiled with immunoSEQ multiplex PCR; TCRdb holds only in-frame clones, not every one. This sample's table reports 40,000 to 55,000 clones. The V and J genes are TRBV19 and TRBJ1-2; D is unresolved. This sequence originates from a woman between 18 and 75 years old with a cervical HPV16 infection that either progressed to CIN3+ or cleared (not recorded which). Sequences were obtained from blood buffy coat. The CDR3 region is CASTVDPSSYDYTF. CDR3 DNA (partial): TGTGCCAGTACCGTCGATCCTAGCTCCTACGAC.